The rows below give T cell receptor beta chains drawn from one sample of a study of blood T cell repertoires in COVID-19. Clones were read by immunoSEQ multiplex PCR, and TCRdb kept only the in-frame ones, dropping some. Of about 46,000 clones in the sample, around 80% were seen once. Sequenced input: peripheral blood. The source is a woman older than 75 with acute or convalescent COVID-19. CDR3s include the opening cysteine and the closing phenylalanine or tryptophan. The D gene is left open where the match is weak. Clone size is stated in some rows and not others, as once, few, many or a class when expanded.

j_call clone_size d_call v_call cdr3_nt cdr3_aa
TRBJ1-6 . TRBD1 TRBV18 TGTGCCAGCTCACAAAACAGGGGCGTGGGGAATTCACCCCTCCACTTT CASSQNRGVGNSPLHF
TRBJ2-7 . . TRBV20-1 TGCAGTGCTTCCGGACAGTACGAGCAGTACTTC CSASGQYEQYF
TRBJ1-4 . . TRBV19 TGTGCCAGTAGTATTGGCCAGGGGAATGAAAAACTGTTTTTT CASSIGQGNEKLFF
TRBJ2-7 few TRBD2 TRBV6-6 TGTGCCACCAGATCGAGCCGGGGGGGCTACGAGCAGTACTTC CATRSSRGGYEQYF
TRBJ1-5 few . TRBV19 TGTGCCAGTAGTGTGCAGGGAAATCAGCCCCAGCATTTT CASSVQGNQPQHF
TRBJ2-5 . TRBD2 TRBV5-1 TGCGCCAGCAGCTTGAGGGGACCGGGAGGGGGAGAGACCCAGTACTTC CASSLRGPGGGETQYF
TRBJ2-1 . . TRBV12-3/TRBV12-4 TGTGCCAGCAGTTTCGGGGAGGACAATGAGCAGTTCTTC CASSFGEDNEQFF
TRBJ2-3 . . TRBV3-1/TRBV3-2 TGTGCCAGCAGCCAAGGAGGCTACCGCGCAGATACGCAGTATTTT CASSQGGYRADTQYF
TRBJ1-2 few . TRBV7-9 TGTGCCAGCAGCTTAAACACAGGTTATGGCTACACCTTC CASSLNTGYGYTF
TRBJ2-7 . TRBD1 TRBV12-5 TGTGCTAGTGGTTGGGACAGGACCTACGAGCAGTACTTC CASGWDRTYEQYF
TRBJ1-1 . TRBD1 TRBV19 TGTGCCAGTAGCCAGACAGGGGACACTGAAGCTTTCTTT CASSQTGDTEAFF
TRBJ2-3 . TRBD2 TRBV7-8 TGTGCCAGCAGCCCCCTTGGAACGGGGGGTTCAGATACGCAGTATTTT CASSPLGTGGSDTQYF
TRBJ2-3 . . TRBV29-1 TGCAGCACCGCAACTAGTATCGGCACAGATACGCAGTATTTT CSTATSIGTDTQYF
TRBJ2-1 . . TRBV7-2 TGTGCCAGCAGCTTAGAAGTAGCCAAATACAATGAGCAGTTCTTC CASSLEVAKYNEQFF
TRBJ2-7 . . TRBV19 TGTGCCAGTAGATCACAGGGAGCGCCCTACGAGCAGTACTTC CASRSQGAPYEQYF
TRBJ1-1 . . TRBV3-1/TRBV3-2 TGTGCCAGCAGCCAACTCGCCCTAGGGAACACTGAAGCTTTCTTT CASSQLALGNTEAFF
TRBJ1-3 . . TRBV6-5 TGTGCCAGCAGTTCCGTTGCGGGTAACGGAAACACCATATATTTT CASSSVAGNGNTIYF
TRBJ2-5 . TRBD1 TRBV11-3 TGTGCCAGCAGCGCCGGGGGACAGGTTGGAGAGACCCAGTACTTC CASSAGGQVGETQYF
TRBJ1-1 . . TRBV30 TGTGCCTGGAGTGTAGCAGGGGCTGTAACTGAAGCTTTCTTT CAWSVAGAVTEAFF
TRBJ1-2 many TRBD1 TRBV27 TGTGCCAGCAGTTTACAAGGGACAGGGAATGGCTACACCTTC CASSLQGTGNGYTF
TRBJ2-7 . TRBD2 TRBV15 TGTGCCACCAGCCACTCGGCGGGGGTAAGGGCCTACGAGCAGTACTTC CATSHSAGVRAYEQYF
TRBJ1-2 . . TRBV2 TGTGCCAGCAGTGAAGGTACCCGAGTCCGTGGCTACACCTTC CASSEGTRVRGYTF
TRBJ1-6 . TRBD1 TRBV19 TGTGCCAGTAGTTATGACAGGGGTAATTCACCCCTCCACTTT CASSYDRGNSPLHF
TRBJ1-1 . . TRBV2 TGTGCCAGCAGGGAGCCGGGAGGAACTTATCATAACACTGAAGCTTTCTTT CASREPGGTYHNTEAFF
TRBJ1-5 . TRBD1 TRBV12-3/TRBV12-4 TGTGCCAGCAGTTTGACAGGGGACCAGCCCCAGCATTTT CASSLTGDQPQHF
TRBJ1-5 . . TRBV15 TGTGCCACCAGCAGAGATTTTCAAGGGGTTGGAAAAGGGCCCCAGCATTTT CATSRDFQGVGKGPQHF
TRBJ2-7 . . TRBV5-1 TGCGCCAGCAGCTTAGATGGGACTGCCACCTACGAGCAGTACTTC CASSLDGTATYEQYF
TRBJ1-5 once TRBD1 TRBV5-1 TGCGCCAGCAGCTTACCCCGACAGGGGACCAATCAGCCCCAGCATTTT CASSLPRQGTNQPQHF
TRBJ2-7 few TRBD1 TRBV29-1 TGCAGCGTTGGCGACAGGGGAGCCTTGGGGCAGTACTTC CSVGDRGALGQYF
TRBJ2-3 . TRBD2 TRBV2 TGTGCCAGCAGTACAGGGACTAGCGGGGACAGCACAGATACGCAGTATTTT CASSTGTSGDSTDTQYF
TRBJ1-2 . . TRBV12-3/TRBV12-4 TGTGCCACCACCTCTAGTGGCTATGGCTACACCTTC CATTSSGYGYTF
TRBJ1-1 . . TRBV14 TGTGCCAGCAGCAAAGAATTGAGCCAGAACACTGAAGCTTTCTTT CASSKELSQNTEAFF
TRBJ2-5 . TRBD2 TRBV24-1 TGTGCCACCAGTCATCCACTTTTGGGACTAGCGGGGGGGGCCGGTCTTGAGACCCAGTACTTC CATSHPLLGLAGGAGLETQYF
TRBJ2-5 . TRBD1 TRBV3-1/TRBV3-2 TGTGCCAGCAGCCAAATGATGACAGGGGCAGAGACCCAGTACTTC CASSQMMTGAETQYF
TRBJ2-6 . . TRBV27 TGTGCCAGCATGGCGGTTCCGTCTGGGGCCAACGTCCTGACTTTC CASMAVPSGANVLTF
TRBJ2-5 once . TRBV5-1 TGCGCCAGCTACCGACAATCGGAGACCCAGTACTTC CASYRQSETQYF
TRBJ1-4 . . TRBV15 TGTGCCACCAGCAGAGTAAAAGGAGGTTATCTGTTTTTT CATSRVKGGYLFF
TRBJ1-1 once . TRBV6-5 TGTGCCAGCCCAGGGGAGGGCACTGAAGCTTTCTTT CASPGEGTEAFF
TRBJ1-2 . . TRBV3-1/TRBV3-2 TGTGCCAGCAGCCAAGGGGCAGATTCTAACTATGGCTACACCTTC CASSQGADSNYGYTF
TRBJ2-2 . TRBD1 TRBV7-9 TGTGCCAGCAGCTCAGCTGGCGGGACAGGGACCCGGGAGCTGTTTTTT CASSSAGGTGTRELFF
TRBJ1-1 . . TRBV7-9 TGTGCCAGCAGCTTTGTGGAGGACACTGAAGCTTTCTTT CASSFVEDTEAFF
TRBJ1-6 . TRBD1 TRBV28 TGTGCCAGCAGCCTACTACTAGGGACAGGGATCGGGTCACCCCTCCACTTT CASSLLLGTGIGSPLHF
TRBJ1-4 . . TRBV7-2 TGTGCCAGCAGCTCCCCCCATAATGAAAAACTGTTTTTT CASSSPHNEKLFF